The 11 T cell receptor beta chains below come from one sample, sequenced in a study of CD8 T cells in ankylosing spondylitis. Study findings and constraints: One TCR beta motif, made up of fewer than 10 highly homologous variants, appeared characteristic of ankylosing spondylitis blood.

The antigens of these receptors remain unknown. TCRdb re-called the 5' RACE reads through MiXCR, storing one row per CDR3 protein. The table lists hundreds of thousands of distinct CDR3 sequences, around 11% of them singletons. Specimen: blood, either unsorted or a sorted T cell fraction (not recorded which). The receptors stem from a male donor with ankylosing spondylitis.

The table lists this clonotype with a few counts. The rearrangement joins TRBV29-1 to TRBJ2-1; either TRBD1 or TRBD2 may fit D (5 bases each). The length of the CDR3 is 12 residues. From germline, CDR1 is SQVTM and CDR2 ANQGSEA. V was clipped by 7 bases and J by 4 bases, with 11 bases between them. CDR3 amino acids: CSGGPGYNEQFF. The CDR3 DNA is TGCAGCGGGGGACCGGGGTACAATGAGCAGTTCTTC.

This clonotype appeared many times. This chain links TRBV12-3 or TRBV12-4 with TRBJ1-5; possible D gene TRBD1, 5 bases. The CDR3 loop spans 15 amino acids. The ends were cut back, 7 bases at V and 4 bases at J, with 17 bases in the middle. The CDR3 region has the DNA TGTGCCAGCATGGTCGGGGCAGGGAAGAATCAGCCCCAGCATTTT. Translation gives CASMVGAGKNQPQHF.

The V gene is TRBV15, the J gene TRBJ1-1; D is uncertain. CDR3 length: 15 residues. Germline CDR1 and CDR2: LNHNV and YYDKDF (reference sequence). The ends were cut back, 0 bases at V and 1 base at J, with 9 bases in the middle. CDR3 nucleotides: TGTGCCACCAGCAGAGAAGCACGGCGGAACACTGAAGCTTTCTTT. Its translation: CATSREARRNTEAFF.

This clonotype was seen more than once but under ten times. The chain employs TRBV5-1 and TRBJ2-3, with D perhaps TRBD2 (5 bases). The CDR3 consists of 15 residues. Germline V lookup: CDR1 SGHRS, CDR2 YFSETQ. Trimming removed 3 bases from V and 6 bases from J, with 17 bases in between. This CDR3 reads CASSSNPEASDTQYF. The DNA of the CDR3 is TGCGCCAGCAGCTCAAACCCGGAGGCCTCGGATACGCAGTATTTT.

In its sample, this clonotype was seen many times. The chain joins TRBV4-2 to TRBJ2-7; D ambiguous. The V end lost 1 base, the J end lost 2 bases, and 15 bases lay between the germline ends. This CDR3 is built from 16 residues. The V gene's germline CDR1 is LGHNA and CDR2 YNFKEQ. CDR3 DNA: TGTGCCAGCAGCCAAGGTTGGCCCCGTTCGACCTACGAGCAGTACTTC. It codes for CASSQGWPRSTYEQYF.

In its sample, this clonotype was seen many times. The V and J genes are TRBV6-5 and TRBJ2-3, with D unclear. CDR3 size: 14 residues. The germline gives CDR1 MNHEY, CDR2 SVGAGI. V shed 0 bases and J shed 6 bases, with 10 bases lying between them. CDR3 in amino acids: CASSYSDRADTQYF. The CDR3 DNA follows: TGTGCCAGCAGTTACTCCGATCGTGCGGATACGCAGTATTTT.

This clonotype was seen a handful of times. CDR3 residues: CASSLRRDRGREETQYF. CDR3 sequence (DNA): TGTGCCAGCAGCTTGCGCCGGGACAGGGGGCGCGAGGAGACCCAGTACTTC. V usage is TRBV5-5 and J usage is TRBJ2-5; 12 nucleotides line up with TRBD1. This CDR3 has 17 residues. CDR1 and CDR2 from the germline V gene are SGHKS and YYEKEE (reference sequence). With V trimmed by 1 base and J by 5 bases, 9 bases remained unmatched. Based on the CDR3 plus reference TRBV5-5 and TRBJ2-5, the full variable domain is DAGVTQSPTHLIKTRGQQVTLRCSPISGHKSVSWYQQVLGQGPQFIFQYYEKEERGRGNFPDRFSARQFPNYSSELNVNALLLGDSALYLCASSLRRDRGREETQYFGPGTRLLVL.

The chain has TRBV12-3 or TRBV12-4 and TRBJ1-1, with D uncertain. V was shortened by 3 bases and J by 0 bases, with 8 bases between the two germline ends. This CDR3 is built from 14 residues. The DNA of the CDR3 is TGTGCCAGCAGTTTGGAGGAGATGAACACTGAAGCTTTCTTT. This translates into CASSLEEMNTEAFF.

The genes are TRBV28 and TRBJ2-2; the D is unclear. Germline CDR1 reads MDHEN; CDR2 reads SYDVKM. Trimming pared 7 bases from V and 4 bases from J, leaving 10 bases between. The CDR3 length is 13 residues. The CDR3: CASMKGTTGELFF. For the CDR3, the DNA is TGTGCCAGCATGAAGGGAACCACCGGGGAGCTGTTTTTT.

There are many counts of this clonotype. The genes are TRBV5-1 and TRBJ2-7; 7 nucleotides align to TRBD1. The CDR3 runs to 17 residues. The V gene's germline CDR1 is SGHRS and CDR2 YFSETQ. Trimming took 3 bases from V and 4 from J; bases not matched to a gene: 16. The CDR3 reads CASSWTGQVTAGYEQYF. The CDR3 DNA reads TGCGCCAGCAGCTGGACCGGACAGGTCACAGCTGGGTACGAGCAGTACTTC.

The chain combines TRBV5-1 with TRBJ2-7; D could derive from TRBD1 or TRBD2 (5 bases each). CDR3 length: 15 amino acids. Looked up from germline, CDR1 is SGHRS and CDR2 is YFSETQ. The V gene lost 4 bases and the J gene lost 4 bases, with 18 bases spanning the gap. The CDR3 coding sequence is TGCGCCAGCAGCCCAGGGACCGACTTTCCTTACGAGCAGTACTTC. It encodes CASSPGTDFPYEQYF.